This section outlines one T cell receptor beta chain sequence together with its context. Which antigen it targets is not known. The record has no base qualities; no much larger clone is one base away. Patients with a history of autoimmune disease or receiving systemic immunosuppression were excluded from the trial. Peripheral blood for TCR sequencing was collected from all dose cohorts at baseline, on cycle 4 day 1, and on cycle 7 day 1. Samples came from an open-label, multicenter, first-in-human phase I dose-escalation trial of ivuxolimab. Adults with locally advanced or metastatic melanoma, renal cell, hepatocellular, or head and neck squamous cell carcinoma were enrolled in the trial. Before TCR sequencing, CD4+ T cells and CD8+ T cells from peripheral blood were sorted into separate populations. This entry belongs to a study of OX40 agonist ivuxolimab in advanced cancers. Concerning the study at large: Ivuxolimab was an agonistic, fully human IgG2 monoclonal antibody directed against OX40 (CD134), a costimulatory receptor. In the dose-escalation cohort, around four fifths of patients were male, and the mean age was around 65 years with a range of roughly 20 to 79. The monotherapy dose-escalation portion (N ≈ 56 patients) of the phase I ivuxolimab trial is reported in the paper. Partial responses occurred in three dose-escalation patients: two with cutaneous melanoma and one with hepatocellular carcinoma. Patients were allowed to have had prior anti-PD-1, anti-PD-L1 or anti-CTLA-4 therapy, and 30% to 40% of the dose-escalation patients had been treated with checkpoint inhibitors. The point of sequencing TCRbeta in the periphery was to test whether ivuxolimab changed TCR sequence diversity and drove clonal T-cell expansion. Intravenous ivuxolimab was administered to patients every 2 weeks at six dose levels: 0.01, 0.1, 0.3, 1.5, 3 and 10 mg/kg. Of the roughly 50 dose-escalation patients, hepatocellular carcinoma was present in some 19, melanoma in approximately 15, renal cell carcinoma in 9 and head and neck cancer in 9.

Genomic DNA was isolated from the sorted cells so that the TCRbeta CDR3 region could be sequenced. TCRbeta CDR3 regions were sequenced using the immunoSEQ Assay. Not all clones reach the TCRdb copy of this immuneACCESS table, which keeps in-frame sequences only. Checked studies attribute under half of the gap to unresolved V genes and leave the rest unexplained. The sample table holds 91,000 or so clones, of which around 94% were seen once. Clones ranked in the top ten supply more than 0.15% of the sample. The full study reports these points: Low levels of normalized T-cell clonal expansion were also seen in some patients who did not respond. The antigen specificity of the peripheral T cells that underwent clonal expansion was not determined. After ivuxolimab, more expanded clones were found on average in CD8+ T cells than in CD4+ T cells. In the 0.1-3.0 mg/kg groups, partial responders had among the lowest normalized peripheral clonal expansion, particularly in CD8+ T cells. At doses of 0.1 to 3.0 mg/kg, clonal expansion of both CD4+ and CD8+ T cells in blood was seen between baseline and week 6.

The TCR sequence derives from an adult with an advanced solid tumor such as melanoma, head and neck, liver or kidney cancer. The source was CD4+ or CD8+ T cells sorted from blood, collected in a trial of the OX40 agonist ivuxolimab.

The DNA sequence is given as TGTGCCAGCAGCCAGGGACAGGGCTCCTATAATTCACCCCTCCACTTT. This encodes CASSQGQGSYNSPLHF. The V and J genes are TRBV2 and TRBJ1-6; TRBD1 lines up with 9 middle nucleotides. The cysteine opens and the phenylalanine closes a CDR3 of 16 amino acids. Only the CDR3 DNA is retained, 48 bases long and in frame from the first base. CDR1 SNHLY and CDR2 FYNNEI were looked up in the germline V gene. The junction shows trimming of 6 bases on V and 0 bases on J, and the gene matches do not reach 3 bases of it.